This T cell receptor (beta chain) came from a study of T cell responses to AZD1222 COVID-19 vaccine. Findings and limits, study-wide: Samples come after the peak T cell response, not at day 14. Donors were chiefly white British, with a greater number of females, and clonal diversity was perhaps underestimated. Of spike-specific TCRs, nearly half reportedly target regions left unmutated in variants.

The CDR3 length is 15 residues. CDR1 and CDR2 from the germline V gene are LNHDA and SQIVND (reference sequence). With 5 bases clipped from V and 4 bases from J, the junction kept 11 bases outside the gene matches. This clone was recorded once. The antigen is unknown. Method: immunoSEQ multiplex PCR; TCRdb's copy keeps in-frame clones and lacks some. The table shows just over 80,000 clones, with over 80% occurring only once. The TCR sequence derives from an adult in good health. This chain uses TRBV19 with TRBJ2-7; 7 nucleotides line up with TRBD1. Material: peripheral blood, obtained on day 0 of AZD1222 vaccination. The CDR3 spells CASSAPGQTMYEQYF. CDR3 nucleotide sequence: TGTGCCAGTAGTGCGCCGGGACAGACTATGTACGAGCAGTACTTC.